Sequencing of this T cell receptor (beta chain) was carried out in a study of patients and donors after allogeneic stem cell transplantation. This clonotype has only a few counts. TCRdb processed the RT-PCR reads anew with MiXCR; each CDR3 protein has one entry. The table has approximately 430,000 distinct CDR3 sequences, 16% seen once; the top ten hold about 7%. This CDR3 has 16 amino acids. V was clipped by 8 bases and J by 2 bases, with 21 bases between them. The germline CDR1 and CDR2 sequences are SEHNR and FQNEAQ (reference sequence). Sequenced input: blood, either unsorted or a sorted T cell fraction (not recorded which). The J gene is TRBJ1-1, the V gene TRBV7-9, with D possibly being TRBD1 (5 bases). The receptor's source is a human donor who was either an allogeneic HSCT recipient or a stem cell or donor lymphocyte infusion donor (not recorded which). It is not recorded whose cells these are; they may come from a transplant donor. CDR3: CASGNIAGQGNTEAFF. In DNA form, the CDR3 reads TGTGCCAGCGGCAACATTGCGGGGCAGGGAAACACTGAAGCTTTCTTT.